Each of the 11 T cell receptor beta chains below was sequenced from the same sample in a study of PD-L1 blockade in urothelial cancer. Sequencing was performed with immunoSEQ multiplex PCR; in TCRdb, only in-frame clones are kept and a portion is missing. The table lists about 56,000 clones, roughly 86% of them singletons. The specimen was PBMCs, collected around atezolizumab (anti-PD-L1) treatment. The receptors here all came from a man in his fifties with urothelial cancer.

The gene calls are TRBV6-8 and TRBJ2-7; D gene ambiguous. Germline V CDR1 and CDR2: MNHGY, SAAAGT. V gave up 8 bases and J gave up 4 bases, with 6 bases separating them. The CDR3 loop spans 10 amino acids. DNA for the CDR3: TGTGCCAGCGGGCAATACGAGCAGTACTTC. It codes for CASGQYEQYF.

This clone has more than one count but fewer than ten. The V call is TRBV4-1, the J call TRBJ2-1, with 8 positions matching TRBD2. The ends lost 0 bases at V and 1 base at J; junction bases unmatched: 11. Germline-derived CDR1 and CDR2 are MGHRA and YSYEKL. There are 19 residues in the CDR3. CDR3 protein: CASSQDRTSILRSYNEQFF. In DNA, the CDR3 is TGCGCCAGCAGCCAAGATCGGACTAGCATCCTACGTTCCTACAATGAGCAGTTCTTC.

The rearrangement joins TRBV11-2 to TRBJ2-7, with 9 bases lining up with TRBD2. The V gene's germline CDR1 is SGHAT and CDR2 FQNNGV. Trimming took 0 bases from V and 6 from J; bases not matched to a gene: 6. There are 15 residues in the CDR3. CDR3 nucleotides: TGTGCCAGCAGCTTAGAAGGTAGCGGGAGAGGCGAGCAGTACTTC. Its protein product is CASSLEGSGRGEQYF.

This chain connects TRBV20-1 to TRBJ1-6; D call uncertain. The CDR3 has 11 amino acids. V was shortened by 0 bases and J by 11 bases, with 5 bases between the two germline ends. From germline, CDR1 is DFQATT and CDR2 SNEGSKA (reference sequence). CDR3 sequence (DNA): TGCAGTGCTAGAGATTATCCACCCCTCCACTTT. Translated: CSARDYPPLHF.

As concerns this clone: Within the sample, other DNA sequences also encode this same CDR3. The rearrangement links TRBV28 to TRBJ2-1; D is ambiguous. The CDR3 is 11 residues long. The V gene lost 6 bases and the J gene lost 4 bases, with 4 bases spanning the gap. Germline V lookup: CDR1 MDHEN, CDR2 SYDVKM. CDR3 sequence reads: CASSLYNEQFF. The CDR3 DNA reads TGTGCCAGCAGCCTATACAATGAGCAGTTCTTC.

The CDR3 region has the DNA TGTGCCAGCAGCTTGCCCGGGGGCACCGGGGAGCTGTTTTTT. Translation: CASSLPGGTGELFF. This chain connects TRBV5-4 to TRBJ2-2; possibly TRBD2 for D (6 bases). The CDR3 is made up of 14 amino acids. The V end was cut by 1 base, the J end by 4 bases, with 8 bases between. The V gene's germline CDR1 is SGHNT and CDR2 YYREEE (reference sequence).

The V and J genes are TRBV15 and TRBJ2-3, with TRBD1 identical over 9 bases. With 5 bases clipped from V and 7 bases from J, the junction kept 13 bases outside the gene matches. Germline CDR1 reads LNHNV; CDR2 reads YYDKDF (reference sequence). The CDR3 is made up of 16 amino acids. CDR3 protein: CATSPTGTGFMNTQYF. CDR3 coding DNA: TGTGCCACCAGCCCCACCGGGACAGGGTTTATGAATACGCAGTATTTT.

The rearrangement joins TRBV5-1 to TRBJ1-2, with D perhaps matching TRBD1 (5 bases). The CDR3 runs to 15 residues. Trimming shortened V by 4 bases and J by 0 bases, and 13 bases separated the two germline ends. From germline, CDR1 is SGHRS and CDR2 YFSETQ. This CDR3 is CASSPVGGTNYGYTF. In nucleotides, the CDR3 is TGCGCCAGCAGCCCTGTGGGGGGGACTAACTATGGCTACACCTTC.

The J gene is TRBJ2-1, the V gene TRBV11-3; 11 bases fit TRBD2. CDR1 and CDR2 from the germline V gene are SGHNT and YENEEA. CDR3 length: 18 residues. Trimming cost V 4 bases and J 4 bases; bases outside gene matches: 12. As DNA, the CDR3 is TGTGCCAGCAGCTCGCATCAACGGACTAGCGGGCCTTACAATGAGCAGTTCTTC. Translated, it gives CASSSHQRTSGPYNEQFF.

The rearrangement joins TRBV7-8 to TRBJ2-5; TRBD1 agrees at 9 bases. Germline V gene sequence: CDR1 SGHVS, CDR2 FQNEAQ. The CDR3 runs to 17 residues. V lost 5 bases to trimming and J lost 5 bases; unmatched junction nucleotides: 15. CDR3 nucleotide sequence: TGTGCCAGCAGCCTAAGACTCAAACAGGGGGCGACGGAGACCCAGTACTTC. Protein: CASSLRLKQGATETQYF.

The V call is TRBV5-1, the J call TRBJ2-5; a weak D match, TRBD1 (5 bases). Per the germline V gene, CDR1 is SGHRS and CDR2 is YFSETQ. Trimming took 2 bases from V and 2 from J, leaving 7 bases between them. The CDR3 runs to 13 residues. The CDR3 loop is CASSFGQQETQYF. The DNA for the CDR3 is TGCGCCAGCAGCTTCGGACAACAAGAGACCCAGTACTTC.